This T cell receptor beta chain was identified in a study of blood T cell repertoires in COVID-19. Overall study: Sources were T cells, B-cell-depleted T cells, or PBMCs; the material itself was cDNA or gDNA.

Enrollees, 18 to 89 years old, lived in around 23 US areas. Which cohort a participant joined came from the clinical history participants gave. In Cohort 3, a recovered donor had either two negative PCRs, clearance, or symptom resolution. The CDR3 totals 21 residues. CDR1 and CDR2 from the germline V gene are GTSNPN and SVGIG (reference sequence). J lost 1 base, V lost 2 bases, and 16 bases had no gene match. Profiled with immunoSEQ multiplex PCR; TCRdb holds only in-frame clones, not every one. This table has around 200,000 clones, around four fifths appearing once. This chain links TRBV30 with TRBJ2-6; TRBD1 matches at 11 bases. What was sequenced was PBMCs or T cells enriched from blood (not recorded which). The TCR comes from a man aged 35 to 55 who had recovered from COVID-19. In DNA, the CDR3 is TGTGCCTGGAGTAAAGGACAGGGGGCACCCGTTTTATTTTCTGGGGCCAACGTCCTGACTTTC. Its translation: CAWSKGQGAPVLFSGANVLTF.